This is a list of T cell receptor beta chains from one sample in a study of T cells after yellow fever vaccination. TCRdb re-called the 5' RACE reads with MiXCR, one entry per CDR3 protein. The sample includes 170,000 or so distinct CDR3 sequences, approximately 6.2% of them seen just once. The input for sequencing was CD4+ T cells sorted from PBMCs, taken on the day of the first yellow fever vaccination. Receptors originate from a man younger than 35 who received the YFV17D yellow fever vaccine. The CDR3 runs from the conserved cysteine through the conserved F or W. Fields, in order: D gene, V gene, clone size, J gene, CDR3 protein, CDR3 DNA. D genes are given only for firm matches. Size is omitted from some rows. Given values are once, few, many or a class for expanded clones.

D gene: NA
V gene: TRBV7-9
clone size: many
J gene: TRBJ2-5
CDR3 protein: CASSPTLTAKETQYF
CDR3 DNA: TGTGCCAGCAGCCCAACGCTCACGGCCAAAGAGACCCAGTACTTC

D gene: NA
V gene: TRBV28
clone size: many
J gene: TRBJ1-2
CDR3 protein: CASNRGIFYGYTF
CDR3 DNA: TGTGCCAGCAACCGAGGAATCTTCTATGGCTACACCTTC

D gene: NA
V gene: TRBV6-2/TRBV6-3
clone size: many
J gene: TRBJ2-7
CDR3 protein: CASSYPAYEQYF
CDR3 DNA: TGTGCCAGCAGTTATCCGGCCTACGAGCAGTACTTC

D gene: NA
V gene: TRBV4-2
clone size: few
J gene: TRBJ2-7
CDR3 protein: CASSPLLGTASYEQYF
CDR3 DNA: TGTGCCAGCAGCCCTCTGCTGGGTACGGCCTCCTACGAGCAGTACTTC

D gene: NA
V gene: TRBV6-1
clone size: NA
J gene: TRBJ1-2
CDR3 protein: CASSGVSNYGYTF
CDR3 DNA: TGTGCCAGCAGTGGAGTCAGCAACTATGGCTACACCTTC

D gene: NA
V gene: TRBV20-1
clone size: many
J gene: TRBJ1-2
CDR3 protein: CSAGEGGSNYGYTF
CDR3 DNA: TGCAGTGCCGGGGAGGGCGGGAGTAACTATGGCTACACCTTC

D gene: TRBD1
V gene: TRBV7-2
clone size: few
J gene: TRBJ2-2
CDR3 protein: CASSSGTGGFTGELFF
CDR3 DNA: TGTGCCAGCAGTTCCGGGACAGGTGGTTTCACCGGGGAGCTGTTTTTT

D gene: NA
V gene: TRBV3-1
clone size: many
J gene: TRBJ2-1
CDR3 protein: CASSPRHNEQFF
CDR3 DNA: TGTGCCAGCAGCCCCAGACACAATGAGCAGTTCTTC

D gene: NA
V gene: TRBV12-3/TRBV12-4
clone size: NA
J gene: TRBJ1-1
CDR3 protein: CASSSQTNTEAFF
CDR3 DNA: TGTGCCAGCAGTTCACAGACAAACACTGAAGCTTTCTTT

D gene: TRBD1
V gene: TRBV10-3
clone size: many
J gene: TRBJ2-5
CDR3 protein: CAISEGTGGEETQYF
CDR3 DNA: TGTGCCATCAGTGAGGGGACAGGGGGCGAGGAGACCCAGTACTTC

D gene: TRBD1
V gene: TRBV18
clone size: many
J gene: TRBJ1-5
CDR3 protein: CASSRQGGNQPQHF
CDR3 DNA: TGTGCCAGCTCACGACAGGGGGGAAATCAGCCCCAGCATTTT

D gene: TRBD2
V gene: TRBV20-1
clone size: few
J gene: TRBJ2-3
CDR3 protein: CSARDRGGSTDTQYF
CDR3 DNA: TGCAGTGCTAGAGATCGGGGGGGAAGCACAGATACGCAGTATTTT

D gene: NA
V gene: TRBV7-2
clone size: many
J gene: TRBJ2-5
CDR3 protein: CASSSSRELQAETQYF
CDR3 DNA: TGTGCCAGCAGCTCTAGTAGGGAGTTACAGGCGGAGACCCAGTACTTC

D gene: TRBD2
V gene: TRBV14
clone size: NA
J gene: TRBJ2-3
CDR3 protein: CASSVRRAAGGPTDTQYF
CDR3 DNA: TGTGCCAGCAGCGTACGGAGGGCGGCGGGGGGACCCACAGATACGCAGTATTTT

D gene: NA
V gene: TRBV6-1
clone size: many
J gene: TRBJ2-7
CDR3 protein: CASSLGPMGSYEQYF
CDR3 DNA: TGTGCCAGCAGTCTCGGGCCGATGGGGTCCTACGAGCAGTACTTC

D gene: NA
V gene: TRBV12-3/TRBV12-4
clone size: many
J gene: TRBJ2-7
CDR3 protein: CASSSRALLRGQYF
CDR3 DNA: TGTGCCAGCAGTTCCCGGGCCCTACTACGAGGGCAGTACTTC

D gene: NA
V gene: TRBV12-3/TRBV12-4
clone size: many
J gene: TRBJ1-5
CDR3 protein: CASSLRGSISNQPQHF
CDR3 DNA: TGTGCCAGCAGTTTGAGGGGGAGTATCAGCAATCAGCCCCAGCATTTT

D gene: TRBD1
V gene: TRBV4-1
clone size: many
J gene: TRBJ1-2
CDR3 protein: CASSQGQGASGYTF
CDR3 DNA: TGCGCCAGCAGCCAAGGTCAGGGGGCCTCTGGCTACACCTTC

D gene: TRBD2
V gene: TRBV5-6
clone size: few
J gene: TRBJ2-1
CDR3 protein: CASSLGRLAAAWGEQFF
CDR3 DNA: TGTGCCAGCAGCTTGGGGCGACTAGCGGCGGCCTGGGGCGAGCAGTTCTTC

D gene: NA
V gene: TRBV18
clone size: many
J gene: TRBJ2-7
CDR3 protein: CASTWDKLGEQYF
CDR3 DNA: TGTGCCAGCACCTGGGACAAGCTAGGGGAGCAGTACTTC

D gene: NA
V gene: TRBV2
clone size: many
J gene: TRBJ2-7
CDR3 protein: CASRFGGVHEQYF
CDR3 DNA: TGTGCCAGCAGGTTCGGGGGAGTCCACGAGCAGTACTTC

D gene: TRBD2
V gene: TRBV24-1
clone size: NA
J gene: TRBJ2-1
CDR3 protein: CATSDPRAGSFNEQFF
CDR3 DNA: TGTGCCACCAGTGACCCAAGAGCGGGGTCCTTCAATGAGCAGTTCTTC

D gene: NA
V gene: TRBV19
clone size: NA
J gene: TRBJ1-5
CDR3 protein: CASSMANNQPQHF
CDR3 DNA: TGTGCCAGTAGTATGGCTAACAATCAGCCCCAGCATTTT

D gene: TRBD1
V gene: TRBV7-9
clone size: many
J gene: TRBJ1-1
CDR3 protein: CASSLVFRGRRTEAFF
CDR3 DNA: TGTGCCAGCAGCTTAGTGTTCAGGGGGCGGAGGACTGAAGCTTTCTTT

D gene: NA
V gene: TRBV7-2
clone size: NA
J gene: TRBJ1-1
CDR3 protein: CASSVDGVGAFF
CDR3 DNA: TGTGCCAGCAGCGTAGACGGCGTTGGGGCTTTCTTT

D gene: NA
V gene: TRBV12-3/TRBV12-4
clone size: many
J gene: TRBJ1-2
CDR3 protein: CASSLQGFYGYTF
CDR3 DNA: TGTGCCAGCAGTTTGCAGGGATTCTATGGCTACACCTTC

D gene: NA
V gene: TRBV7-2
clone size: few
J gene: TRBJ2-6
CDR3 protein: CASSLAYGANVLTF
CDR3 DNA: TGTGCCAGCAGCTTAGCCTACGGGGCCAACGTCCTGACTTTC

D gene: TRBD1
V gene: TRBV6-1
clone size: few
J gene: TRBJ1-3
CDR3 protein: CASSERGQSHSGNTIYF
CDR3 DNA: TGTGCCAGCAGCGAACGGGGACAGTCCCACTCTGGAAACACCATATATTTT

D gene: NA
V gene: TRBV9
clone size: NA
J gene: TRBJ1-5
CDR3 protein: CASSVRAINSNQPQHF
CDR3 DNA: TGTGCCAGCAGCGTACGGGCCATTAATAGCAATCAGCCCCAGCATTTT

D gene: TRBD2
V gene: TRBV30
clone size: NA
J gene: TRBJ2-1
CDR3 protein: CAWCGGGALYEQFF
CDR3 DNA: TGTGCCTGGTGTGGCGGGGGGGCCTTGTATGAGCAGTTCTTC

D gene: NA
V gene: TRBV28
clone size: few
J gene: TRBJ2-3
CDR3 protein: CASSFRSFGGYSTDTQYF
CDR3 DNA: TGTGCCAGCAGTTTCAGGTCCTTCGGGGGCTATAGCACAGATACGCAGTATTTT

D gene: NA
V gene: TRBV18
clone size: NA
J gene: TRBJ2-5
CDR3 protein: CASSPSDRRQETQYF
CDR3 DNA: TGTGCCAGCTCACCCTCGGACAGACGACAAGAGACCCAGTACTTC

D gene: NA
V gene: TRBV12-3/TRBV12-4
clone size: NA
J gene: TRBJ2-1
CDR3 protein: CASSSILAGEQFF
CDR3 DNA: TGTGCCAGCAGTTCGATTCTAGCTGGTGAGCAGTTCTTC

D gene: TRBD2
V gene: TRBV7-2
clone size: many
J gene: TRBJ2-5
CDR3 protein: CASSLLAGGLEETQYF
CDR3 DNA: TGTGCCAGCAGCTTACTAGCGGGGGGACTGGAGGAGACCCAGTACTTC

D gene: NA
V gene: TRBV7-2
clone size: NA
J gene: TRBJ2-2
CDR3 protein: CASSIRPRGNGELFF
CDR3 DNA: TGTGCCAGCAGCATCCGTCCGAGGGGGAACGGGGAGCTGTTTTTT

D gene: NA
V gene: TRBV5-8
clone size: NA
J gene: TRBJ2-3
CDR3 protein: CASRPGVHSDTQYF
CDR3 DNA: TGTGCCAGCAGACCCGGGGTCCACTCAGATACGCAGTATTTT

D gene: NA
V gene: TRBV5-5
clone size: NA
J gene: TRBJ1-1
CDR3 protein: CASSLDLLWRAFF
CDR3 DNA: TGTGCCAGCAGCCTTGACCTCCTCTGGAGAGCTTTCTTT

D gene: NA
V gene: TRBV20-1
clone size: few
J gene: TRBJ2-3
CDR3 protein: CSATDQRAGDTQYF
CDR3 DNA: TGCAGTGCTACAGATCAGCGGGCGGGAGATACGCAGTATTTT

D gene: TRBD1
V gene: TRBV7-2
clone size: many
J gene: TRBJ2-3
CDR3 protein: CASSLGDRGSTDTQYF
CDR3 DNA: TGTGCCAGCAGCTTGGGGGACAGGGGGAGCACAGATACGCAGTATTTT

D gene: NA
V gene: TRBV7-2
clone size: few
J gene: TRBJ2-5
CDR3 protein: CASSARWPGETQYF
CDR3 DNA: TGTGCCAGCAGCGCCCGGTGGCCGGGGGAGACCCAGTACTTC

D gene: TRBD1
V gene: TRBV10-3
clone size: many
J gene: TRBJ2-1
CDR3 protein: CAIKGTEAYNEQFF
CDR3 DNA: TGTGCCATCAAAGGGACAGAGGCTTACAATGAGCAGTTCTTC

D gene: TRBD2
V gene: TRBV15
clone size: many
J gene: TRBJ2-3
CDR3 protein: CATRGLAGDTDTQYF
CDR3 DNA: TGTGCCACCAGAGGACTAGCGGGGGACACAGATACGCAGTATTTT

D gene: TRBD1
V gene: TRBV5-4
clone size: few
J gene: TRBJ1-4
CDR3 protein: CASSALTGKGEKLFF
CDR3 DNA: TGTGCCAGCAGCGCCCTGACAGGGAAGGGGGAAAAACTGTTTTTT